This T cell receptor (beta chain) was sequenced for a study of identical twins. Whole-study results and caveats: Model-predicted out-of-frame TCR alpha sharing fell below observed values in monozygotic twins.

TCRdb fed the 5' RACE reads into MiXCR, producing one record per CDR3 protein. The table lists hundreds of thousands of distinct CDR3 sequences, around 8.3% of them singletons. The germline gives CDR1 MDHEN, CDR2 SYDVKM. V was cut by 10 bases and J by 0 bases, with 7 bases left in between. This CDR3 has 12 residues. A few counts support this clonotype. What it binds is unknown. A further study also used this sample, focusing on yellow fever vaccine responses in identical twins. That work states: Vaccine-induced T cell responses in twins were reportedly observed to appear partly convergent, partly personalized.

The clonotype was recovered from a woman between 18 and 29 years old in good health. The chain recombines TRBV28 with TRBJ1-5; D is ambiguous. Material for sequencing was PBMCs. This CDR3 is CATLYSNQPQHF. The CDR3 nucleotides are TGTGCCACCTTGTATAGCAATCAGCCCCAGCATTTT.